This T cell receptor (beta chain) was recorded in a study of blood T cell repertoires in COVID-19. Study-level information: COVID-19 samples collected from the United States, Italy and Spain covered acute and convalescent phases. PBMCs, B-cell-depleted T cells, or T cells provided the cDNA or gDNA that made up the material.

This clone came up once. As handled by the study authors: Estimates of nucleated cell counts were drawn from the amplification of reference gene primers. Measured with immunoSEQ multiplex PCR; TCRdb has only the in-frame clones, and not every one. V, J and clone size were drawn from that table, and D and trimming were deduced from the DNA. The repertoire consists of fewer than 300,000 clones, with 85% to 90% occurring once and the leading ten covering about 1%. Trimming cost V 4 bases and J 9 bases, with 22 bases left between them. The germline gives CDR1 GTSNPN, CDR2 SVGIG (reference sequence). The CDR3 contains 16 residues.

The sequence was obtained from a woman aged 35 to 49 who had recovered from COVID-19. This sequence joins TRBV30 and TRBJ1-6; weak D call: TRBD1 (6 bases). Material: peripheral blood. The CDR3 nucleotides read TGTGCCTGGAACTCCCCAGAGGGGGGGATATTTTCACCCCTCCACTTT. Amino acids: CAWNSPEGGIFSPLHF. Full variable domain (remainder filled in from reference TRBV30 and TRBJ1-6): SQTIHQWPATLVQPVGSPLSLECTVEGTSNPNLYWYRQAAGRGLQLLFYSVGIGQISSEVPQNLSASRPQDRQFILSSKKLLLSDSGFYLCAWNSPEGGIFSPLHFGNGTRLTVT.